The T cell receptor beta chain under discussion was sequenced for a study of T cells after yellow fever vaccination. Overall study results and limits: The booster response re-showed most primary clones: roughly 97% CD4, more than 80% CD8.

Per the germline V gene, CDR1 is SGHKS and CDR2 is YYEKEE (reference sequence). The ends lost 4 bases at V and 4 bases at J; junction bases unmatched: 8. This CDR3 comprises 16 residues. TCRdb recomputed calls from the 5' RACE reads with MiXCR, one row per CDR3 protein. The sample lists 95,000 to 150,000 distinct CDR3 sequences, about 8.2% occurring once. About this clonotype: Antigen: not known.

The sequences come from CD8+ T cells sorted from PBMCs, collected on the day of the yellow fever booster vaccination. The V and J genes are TRBV5-5 and TRBJ1-5; 10 positions match TRBD1. The TCR originated in a man between 18 and 29 years old who received the YFV17D yellow fever vaccine. The CDR3 coding sequence is TGTGCCAGCAGCGCACTGACAGGGGGCGCGAATCAGCCCCAGCATTTT. Protein: CASSALTGGANQPQHF.